One T cell receptor (beta chain) is described in this entry. Antigen specificity is unknown. The germline gives CDR1 SGHNT, CDR2 YYREEE (reference sequence). V lost 4 bases to trimming and J lost 4 bases; unmatched junction nucleotides: 6. This CDR3 contains 17 residues. These data originate in a study of beta chain features in type 1 diabetes. Whole-study results and caveats: Researchers caution that PCR might favor shorter templates, equally among patients and controls.

The study reverse transcribed the entire isolated RNA, so it sequenced expressed TCRB transcripts. The method was immunoSEQ multiplex PCR; TCRdb's version includes in-frame clones alone and lacks a portion of them. The data contain hundreds of thousands of clones, around 28% of them singletons. Each donor gave one heparinised blood draw averaging roughly 100 mL. The sequence derives from a man between 18 and 35 years old in good health. Sequencing input: naive CD4+ T cells from blood. This sequence joins TRBV5-4 and TRBJ2-3, with 16 bases matching TRBD2. The CDR3 here is CASSLGLAGGPADTQYF. CDR3 nucleotides: TGTGCCAGCAGCCTGGGACTAGCGGGAGGGCCTGCAGATACGCAGTATTTT. The full variable domain, in which reference TRBV5-4 and TRBJ2-3 provide the parts outside the CDR3, is ETGVTQSPTHLIKTRGQQVTLRCSSQSGHNTVSWYQQALGQGPQFIFQYYREEENGRGNFPPRFSGLQFPNYSSELNVNALELDDSALYLCASSLGLAGGPADTQYFGPGTRLTVL.